These T cell receptor beta chains were read from a single sample in a study of blood T cell repertoires in COVID-19. Profiled with immunoSEQ multiplex PCR; TCRdb holds only in-frame clones, not every one. The profile covers about 380,000 clones, with roughly 91% appearing a single time and 1.2% taken by the ten largest. The sample consisted of PBMCs or T cells enriched from blood (not recorded which). The receptors come from a woman aged 18-29 years who had recovered from COVID-19. Each CDR3 is given with its conserved first and last residue. The D gene is left open where the match is weak. Some rows mark clone size as missing; the rest say once, few, many or name a class of expanded clone.

j_call,d_call,v_call,clone_size,cdr3_length,cdr3_aa,cdr3_nt
TRBJ2-7,.,TRBV29-1,.,14,CSVEGQGEVYEQYF,TGCAGCGTTGAGGGGCAGGGGGAGGTCTACGAGCAGTACTTC
TRBJ1-5,TRBD1,TRBV6-5,.,11,CASGGDRGFHF,TGTGCCAGCGGGGGGGACAGGGGTTTTCATTTT
TRBJ2-1,.,TRBV5-1,.,15,CASSLEAGPYHEQFF,TGCGCCAGCAGCTTGGAGGCGGGGCCCTACCATGAGCAGTTCTTC
TRBJ2-1,TRBD2,TRBV19,.,16,CASSIGGGNLMHEQFF,TGTGCCAGTAGTATCGGCGGGGGGAACCTTATGCATGAGCAGTTCTTC
TRBJ1-5,TRBD1,TRBV30,.,14,CAWGTGDRNQPQHF,TGTGCCTGGGGGACAGGGGATCGCAATCAGCCCCAGCATTTT
TRBJ1-4,.,TRBV13,.,13,CASTRWGGEKLFF,TGTGCCAGCACCAGGTGGGGAGGCGAAAAACTGTTTTTT
TRBJ2-5,.,TRBV3-1/TRBV3-2,.,15,CASSQASGAWETQYF,TGTGCCAGCAGCCAAGCCAGCGGAGCATGGGAGACCCAGTACTTC
TRBJ1-3,TRBD1,TRBV4-3,.,15,CASSQDRDRENTIYF,TGCGCCAGCAGCCAAGACCGGGACAGGGAAAACACCATATATTTT
TRBJ2-3,TRBD2,TRBV30,.,17,CAWSPWGLAGGADTQYF,TGTGCCTGGAGCCCGTGGGGACTAGCGGGGGGGGCAGATACGCAGTATTTT
TRBJ1-3,.,TRBV7-9,.,15,CASSYWANPGNTIYF,TGTGCCAGCAGCTATTGGGCCAACCCTGGAAACACCATATATTTT
TRBJ1-1,.,TRBV29-1,.,11,CSVVANTEAFF,TGCAGCGTTGTAGCGAACACTGAAGCTTTCTTT
TRBJ2-3,TRBD1,TRBV7-2,.,12,CASSWDRDTQYF,TGTGCCAGCAGCTGGGACAGGGATACGCAGTATTTT
TRBJ1-3,.,TRBV7-2,few,15,CASSSTDSSGNTIYF,TGTGCCAGCAGCTCAACCGACAGCTCTGGAAACACCATATATTTT
TRBJ2-7,TRBD1,TRBV28,.,14,CASRTGQGVNEQYF,TGTGCCAGCAGGACCGGACAGGGGGTAAACGAGCAGTACTTC
TRBJ2-3,TRBD2,TRBV27,.,15,CASSSTRGTTDTQYF,TGTGCCAGCAGTTCTACGCGGGGGACCACAGATACGCAGTATTTT
TRBJ1-4,TRBD1,TRBV6-5,.,14,CASSTGTGNEKLFF,TGTGCCAGCAGTACCGGGACAGGGAATGAAAAACTGTTTTTT
TRBJ1-1,.,TRBV19,.,15,CASSTQDIGNTEAFF,TGTGCCAGTAGTACCCAGGACATAGGGAACACTGAAGCTTTCTTT
TRBJ1-2,.,TRBV18,few,15,CASSPVLKAPYGYTF,TGTGCCAGCTCACCAGTGCTGAAAGCACCATATGGCTACACCTTC
TRBJ2-7,.,TRBV11-2,.,13,CASSTTGTYEQYF,TGTGCCAGCAGCACGACAGGAACCTACGAGCAGTACTTC
TRBJ1-4,.,TRBV6-5,.,15,CASSYSITTNEKLFF,TGTGCCAGCAGTTACTCTATTACAACTAATGAAAAACTGTTTTTT
TRBJ1-1,.,TRBV27,.,15,CASNPLGGGRTEAFF,TGTGCCAGCAACCCATTGGGGGGTGGGCGGACTGAAGCTTTCTTT
TRBJ1-6,TRBD1,TRBV3-1/TRBV3-2,.,17,CASSQAPPTGGYSPLHF,TGTGCCAGCAGCCAAGCCCCACCTACAGGGGGGTATTCACCCCTCCACTTT
TRBJ2-7,TRBD2,TRBV6-1,.,14,CASSDRGGLYEQYF,TGTGCCAGCAGTGATCGGGGGGGGCTGTACGAGCAGTACTTC
TRBJ1-4,.,TRBV7-9,once,16,CASSPGEANLNEKLFF,TGTGCCAGCAGCCCGGGAGAAGCTAATCTGAATGAAAAACTGTTTTTT
TRBJ2-5,TRBD1,TRBV7-8,.,15,CASSATGVHRETQYF,TGTGCCAGCAGCGCGACAGGGGTGCATCGGGAGACCCAGTACTTC
TRBJ1-2,.,TRBV7-9,.,17,CASSPSREGSLNYGYTF,TGTGCCAGCAGCCCCTCCCGGGAGGGGTCCCTTAACTATGGCTACACCTTC
TRBJ1-2,TRBD1,TRBV4-3,.,16,CASSQDGTGGASGYTF,TGCGCCAGCAGCCAAGATGGGACAGGGGGCGCGTCTGGCTACACCTTC
TRBJ2-3,.,TRBV11-2,.,15,CASSLYSSRTDTQYF,TGTGCCAGCAGCTTATACTCCTCCCGGACAGATACGCAGTATTTT
TRBJ2-1,TRBD1,TRBV7-6,.,15,CASSPRIGQANEQFF,TGTGCCAGCAGTCCAAGGATTGGACAGGCAAATGAGCAGTTCTTC
TRBJ1-2,TRBD1,TRBV29-1,.,14,CSVLQGQTGYGYTF,TGCAGCGTGCTACAGGGACAGACGGGCTATGGCTACACCTTC
TRBJ1-6,.,TRBV12-3/TRBV12-4,.,13,CASSLNSWSPLHF,TGTGCCAGCAGTTTAAACAGCTGGTCACCCCTCCACTTT
TRBJ2-5,.,TRBV5-4,.,15,CASSFEGGIQETQYF,TGTGCCAGCAGCTTTGAGGGGGGGATCCAAGAGACCCAGTACTTC
TRBJ2-7,.,TRBV6-5,.,14,CASTHPPGPYEQYF,TGTGCCAGCACCCACCCCCCAGGTCCCTACGAGCAGTACTTC
TRBJ1-1,TRBD1,TRBV7-3,.,21,CASSHISLFLDRTSSNTEAFF,TGTGCCAGCAGCCATATTAGTCTGTTTTTGGACAGGACCTCATCGAACACTGAAGCTTTCTTT
TRBJ2-3,.,TRBV7-9,.,14,CASSLSGSTDTQYF,TGTGCCAGCAGCTTATCAGGCAGCACAGATACGCAGTATTTT
TRBJ1-1,.,TRBV6-5,.,15,CASSYSGFWGIQSFF,TGTGCCAGCAGTTACTCTGGGTTCTGGGGCATTCAATCTTTCTTT
TRBJ2-3,TRBD2,TRBV7-9,.,15,CASSLPGLVTDTQYF,TGTGCCAGCAGCTTACCGGGACTAGTCACAGATACGCAGTATTTT
TRBJ2-1,.,TRBV7-3,few,15,CASSLDGGLHNEQFF,TGTGCCAGCAGCTTAGATGGGGGGTTACACAATGAGCAGTTCTTC
TRBJ1-5,TRBD1,TRBV10-1,.,14,CASSESTGNQPQHF,TGCGCCAGCAGTGAGTCGACAGGGAATCAGCCCCAGCATTTT
TRBJ1-2,TRBD1,TRBV11-2,few,16,CASSLPGQGMGYGYTF,TGTGCCAGCAGCTTGCCTGGACAGGGGATGGGCTATGGCTACACCTTC
TRBJ2-3,.,TRBV3-1/TRBV3-2,.,16,CASSPPGKTKTDTQYF,TGTGCCAGCAGCCCTCCGGGGAAGACTAAGACAGATACGCAGTATTTT
TRBJ1-1,.,TRBV12-3/TRBV12-4,.,13,CASSLQANTEAFF,TGTGCCAGCAGTTTACAGGCTAACACTGAAGCTTTCTTT
TRBJ2-7,.,TRBV4-1,.,16,CASSQDVERPFYEQYF,TGCGCCAGCAGCCAAGATGTGGAGCGGCCATTTTACGAGCAGTACTTC
TRBJ1-2,.,TRBV18,.,16,CASSPPGRGASYGYTF,TGTGCCAGCTCACCACCGGGCAGGGGCGCATCCTATGGCTACACCTTC
TRBJ1-6,TRBD1,TRBV14,once,16,CASSQEGGQGFSPLHF,TGTGCCAGCAGCCAAGAAGGGGGACAGGGGTTTTCACCCCTCCACTTT
TRBJ1-1,TRBD1,TRBV6-5,.,14,CASSLGTGRGEAFF,TGTGCCAGCAGTTTAGGGACAGGGAGAGGCGAAGCTTTCTTT
TRBJ1-1,.,TRBV5-1,few,15,CASSLGPLGRTEAFF,TGCGCCAGCAGCTTGGGGCCTCTGGGCCGCACTGAAGCTTTCTTT
TRBJ1-5,.,TRBV5-8,.,15,CASSAGGALLEPQHF,TGTGCCAGCAGCGCCGGCGGGGCACTCCTGGAGCCCCAGCATTTT
TRBJ2-2,TRBD2,TRBV2,.,13,CAPGGGGTGELFF,TGTGCCCCGGGAGGGGGGGGGACCGGGGAGCTGTTTTTT
TRBJ1-2,.,TRBV21-1,.,17,CASSGPGQGLVNYGYTF,TGTGCCAGCAGCGGCCCGGGACAGGGTTTAGTTAACTATGGCTACACCTTC
TRBJ2-7,TRBD1,TRBV5-4,.,14,CASSFDRASYEQYF,TGTGCCAGCAGCTTTGACAGGGCCTCCTACGAGCAGTACTTC
TRBJ1-6,TRBD1,TRBV19,few,14,CASSITGGNSPLHF,TGTGCCAGTAGTATAACAGGGGGGAATTCACCCCTCCACTTT
TRBJ1-2,TRBD1,TRBV27,.,16,CASSLFGDREYYGYTF,TGTGCCAGCAGTTTGTTCGGGGACAGGGAGTACTATGGCTACACCTTC
TRBJ1-6,TRBD1,TRBV24-1,.,13,CATSDKGASPLHF,TGTGCCACCAGTGATAAGGGGGCTTCACCCCTCCACTTT
TRBJ2-7,TRBD2,TRBV20-1,.,17,CSASLLAGARSLYEQYF,TGCAGTGCTAGTTTACTAGCGGGGGCCCGGAGCTTATACGAGCAGTACTTC
TRBJ2-7,.,TRBV21-1,.,12,CASSIAVYEQYF,TGTGCCAGCAGTATTGCGGTGTACGAGCAGTACTTC
TRBJ1-3,.,TRBV6-5,.,12,CASSANGNTIYF,TGTGCCAGCAGCGCTAATGGAAACACCATATATTTT
TRBJ1-3,.,TRBV10-2,.,17,CASTIRTASFSGNTIYF,TGCGCCAGCACCATAAGGACAGCATCCTTCTCTGGAAACACCATATATTTT
TRBJ1-1,TRBD1,TRBV10-1,.,12,CASSKGAGEAFF,TGCGCCAGCAGTAAGGGGGCCGGTGAAGCTTTCTTT
TRBJ2-7,TRBD1,TRBV7-9,.,14,CASSFLTGRSEQYF,TGTGCCAGCAGCTTTTTGACAGGGCGGTCCGAGCAGTACTTC